This TCR beta chain was sequenced in a study of T cells after yellow fever vaccination. As for the study in general: SMART-Seq v4 Ultra Low Input served to prepare low-cell-number fractions. Findings of the study overall: A limited proportion of clonotypes was detected within both the CD4 and CD8 compartments. A large majority of primary-vaccination clones showed up again after the booster (approximately 96% CD4, 88% CD8).

The V and J ends lost 1 base and 6 bases, in that order; junction bases with no gene match: 4. From germline, CDR1 is MNHEY and CDR2 SMNVEV (reference sequence). The CDR3 contains 15 residues. It was through 5'RACE template switching that TCR cDNA was made, with a universal primer site and UMIs added. In TCRdb, the 5' RACE reads were re-called with MiXCR into one record per CDR3 protein. The sample lists some 29,000 distinct CDR3 sequences, about 5% occurring once. This clonotype appeared many times. What it recognizes is unknown. The V gene is TRBV27, the J gene TRBJ2-7; 12 bases fit TRBD1. The sample consisted of CD8+ T cells sorted from PBMCs, taken 10 days after the yellow fever booster vaccination. This TCR was sampled from a man between 25 and 39 years old who received the YFV17D yellow fever vaccine. CDR3 loop: CASSLLGDRGPEQYF. The CDR3 DNA reads as TGTGCCAGCAGTTTATTGGGGGACAGGGGGCCCGAGCAGTACTTC.